This TCR beta chain comes out of a study of blood T cell repertoires in COVID-19 (TCRdb year 2020). For the study in its entirety: Samples from collaborators originated in the United States, Italy and Spain and spanned both the acute and convalescent phases of COVID-19. Deeply sampled blood TCRbeta repertoires from subjects exposed to, actively infected with, or recovered from COVID-19 were included in the dataset. The repertoires were released in a freely available public database meant as a resource for research on the immune response to SARS-CoV-2. Samples were obtained from the ongoing ImmuneRACE study (first 160 participants) and from 1,254 subjects provided by 6 global collaborators. Where HLA class I and class II types were available, the types were taken from metadata supplied by the sample provider, not from assay-based typing. A de-identified subject ID, COVID-19 status, age in years and sex were almost always included in the sample metadata. The prospective study material was composed of cDNA or gDNA derived from T cells, B-cell-depleted T cells, or PBMCs.

In the prospective study, participants were roughly 18 to 100 years old, resided in 24 geographic areas of the United States, and were enrolled through a virtual design. In the prospective study, participants were assigned to cohorts based on the clinical history participants reported in a screening survey and a study questionnaire. In the prospective study, mobile phlebotomists collected whole blood, serum and a nasopharyngeal or oropharyngeal swab from each participant. Prospective study participants could optionally give additional blood draws and questionnaires over an approximately 2-month period. Before DNA extraction, prospective study blood samples were shipped either frozen or at room temperature. The immunoSEQ Assay, a bias-controlled multiplex PCR, was used to amplify TCRbeta CDR3 regions from genomic DNA. The authors' pipeline ran thus. The number of nucleated cells in each sample was estimated from the amplification of reference gene primers within the assay. To quantify the absolute abundance of each unique TCRbeta CDR3 rearrangement, sequence reads were collapsed and filtered. Productive Simpson clonality was computed per sample as the square root of Simpson's diversity index over productive rearrangements. Here the immuneACCESS table is served through TCRdb, limited to in-frame sequences with V and J called. Missing clones are a known gap in these copies; in checked studies unresolved V genes cover under half, and the rest lacks a known reason. V, J and clone size derive from that table, while D and trimming were established from the DNA sequence. This sample lists roughly 220,000 clones; approximately 83% were detected once. 3.8% of the sample is held by the ten biggest clonotypes.

Comment on this clone: Its antigen is still unknown. No base qualities exist here, and no much larger clone lies one base off it.

The paper as a whole reports these results and caveats: How much clinical and demographic metadata was included differed by source and by participant, and the metadata was provided uncurated.

The specimen sequenced was PBMCs or T cells enriched from blood (not recorded which). This clonotype was obtained from a woman in her thirties or forties with acute COVID-19.

The DNA sequence is TGTGCCAGCAGCCAAGAAGGCCGGGACAGGGAATCCGGCTACACCTTC. This translates into CASSQEGRDRESGYTF. The V and J genes are TRBV3-1 (or the pseudogene TRBV3-2) and TRBJ1-2, with 9 middle bases fitting TRBD1. V loses 0 bases at its end and J loses 8 bases; junction bases beyond the gene matches: 10. In the germline V gene (reference sequence), CDR1 corresponds to LGHDT and CDR2 to YNNKEL. The CDR3 measures 16 amino acids from cysteine to phenylalanine. The entry retains the CDR3 DNA only, 48 bases that are in frame from base 1.